The clone carrying this TCR beta chain was observed a single time. Data came from immunoSEQ multiplex PCR; TCRdb stores just in-frame clones and leaves some out. The sample shows 430,000 or so clones, around nine tenths of them seen only once. Shortly before study entry, within 2 weeks, exposed participants had met a COVID-19 case. The data originate from a study of blood T cell repertoires in COVID-19. Background on the study: T cells, B-cell-depleted T cells, or PBMCs provided the cDNA or gDNA that served as material.

The trim removed 5 bases at V and 3 bases at J, leaving 6 bases unmatched. This CDR3 region has 14 residues. Germline-derived CDR1 and CDR2 are SGHTA and FQGNSA. This TCR was recovered from a woman in her late teens or twenties who had been exposed to COVID-19. Sequenced material: PBMCs or T cells enriched from blood (not recorded which). The V gene is TRBV7-2, the J gene TRBJ2-7; 8 nucleotides match TRBD2. The CDR3, as DNA: TGTGCCAGCAGCCGCGGGGCGGGGGGCTACGAGCAGTACTTC. This encodes CASSRGAGGYEQYF.